The 10 T cell receptor beta chains below were found in one sample sequenced in a study of control samples from healthy donors and cancer patients. Clones were sequenced by immunoSEQ multiplex PCR, and TCRdb holds only the in-frame ones, with some missing. The table lists about 90,000 clones, 75% to 95% of them singletons, with 3.5% to 4.5% in the top ten. The material sequenced was blood. Receptor source: a woman younger than 30 in good health.

The rearrangement uses TRBV10-3 and TRBJ1-2, with no clear D. CDR1 is ENHRY, CDR2 SYGVKD, per germline. V shed 3 bases and J shed 3 bases, with 8 bases lying between them. CDR3 length: 13 residues. The CDR3 bases are TGTGCCATCAGTGACCCTGAGTACTATGGCTACACCTTC. Its protein product is CAISDPEYYGYTF.

The chain employs TRBV5-1 and TRBJ1-1; 11 bases map to TRBD1. Germline V gene lookup returns CDR1 SGHRS and CDR2 YFSETQ. This CDR3 is built from 16 residues. Trimming removed 3 bases from V and 5 bases from J; junction bases left unmatched: 9. The CDR3: CASSWTGGPGGTEAFF. For the CDR3, the DNA is TGCGCCAGCAGCTGGACAGGGGGCCCAGGGGGGACTGAAGCTTTCTTT.

A single count supports this clone. The genes are TRBV12-3 or TRBV12-4 and TRBJ2-3; D might be TRBD2 (5 bases). The CDR3 has 13 residues. Deletions cut 6 bases from V and 1 base from J, with 8 bases between. Here the CDR3 reads CASRPGGTDTQYF. The CDR3, as DNA: TGTGCCAGCAGACCCGGGGGCACAGATACGCAGTATTTT.

CDR3 region: CASSFGGPRDEQYF. The CDR3 nucleotides read TGTGCCAGCAGCTTTGGGGGACCGAGGGACGAGCAGTACTTC. The V and J genes are TRBV11-2 and TRBJ2-7; TRBD1 or TRBD2 may be the D gene (5 bases each). V gave up 3 bases and J gave up 5 bases, with 14 bases separating them. Germline lookup yields CDR1 SGHAT and CDR2 FQNNGV. The CDR3 spans 14 residues.

V usage is TRBV28 and J usage is TRBJ2-1; either TRBD1 or TRBD2 may fit D (5 bases each). Per germline, CDR1 MDHEN and CDR2 SYDVKM. Trimming left V 7 bases short and J 2 bases short, with 12 bases between. The CDR3 spans 14 residues. The CDR3 DNA reads as TGTGCCAGCAAGGGGACCAAGGCCTACAATGAGCAGTTCTTC. Translation gives CASKGTKAYNEQFF.

This clone was seen a handful of times. This chain joins TRBV5-1 and TRBJ1-1; D may be TRBD1 (5 bases). Germline V gene data show CDR1 as SGHRS and CDR2 as YFSETQ. This CDR3 has 15 residues. Deletions cut 0 bases from V and 6 bases from J, with 15 bases between. The DNA of the CDR3 is TGCGCCAGCAGCTTGGATGGGACCCGTTGGTCTGAAGCTTTCTTT. Encoded protein: CASSLDGTRWSEAFF.

This chain connects TRBV15 to TRBJ2-2, with 7 bases aligning to TRBD2. Per the germline V gene, CDR1 is LNHNV and CDR2 is YYDKDF (reference sequence). Trimming at V came to 1 base and at J to 7 bases, leaving 12 bases not matched to a gene. The length of the CDR3 is 17 residues. This chain's CDR3 is CATSRVGLAAGYGELFF. As DNA, the CDR3 is TGTGCCACCAGCAGAGTTGGGCTAGCGGCGGGTTACGGGGAGCTGTTTTTT.

This chain uses TRBV6-6 with TRBJ1-6, with D uncertain. The CDR3 is 13 residues long. The germline V and J ends were trimmed by 8 bases and 7 bases, with 12 bases remaining between them. Germline lookup yields CDR1 MNHNY and CDR2 SVGAGI (reference sequence). Here the CDR3 DNA reads TGTGCCAGCCATCGGGCGGAAAATTCACCCCTCCACTTT. Amino acid sequence: CASHRAENSPLHF.

The gene calls are TRBV11-3 and TRBJ2-7; 8 bases align to TRBD1. CDR1 is SGHNT, CDR2 YENEEA, per germline. Germline trimming cut 0 bases from V and 2 bases from J; bases unmatched to any gene: 15. This CDR3 is 19 amino acids long. CDR3 region: CASSLDSRSIGTGTYEQYF. The CDR3 DNA follows: TGTGCCAGCAGCTTAGATTCCCGTTCTATCGGGACAGGAACCTACGAGCAGTACTTC.

The V call is TRBV25-1, the J call TRBJ2-6; maybe TRBD2 (5 bases). With 5 bases removed from V and 0 bases from J, the gap between germline ends came to 8 bases. CDR1 MGHDK and CDR2 SYGVNS come from the germline V gene. This CDR3 is built from 15 residues. The CDR3 spells CASSPRGSGANVLTF. The CDR3 DNA reads as TGTGCCAGCAGTCCACGGGGCTCTGGGGCCAACGTCCTGACTTTC.